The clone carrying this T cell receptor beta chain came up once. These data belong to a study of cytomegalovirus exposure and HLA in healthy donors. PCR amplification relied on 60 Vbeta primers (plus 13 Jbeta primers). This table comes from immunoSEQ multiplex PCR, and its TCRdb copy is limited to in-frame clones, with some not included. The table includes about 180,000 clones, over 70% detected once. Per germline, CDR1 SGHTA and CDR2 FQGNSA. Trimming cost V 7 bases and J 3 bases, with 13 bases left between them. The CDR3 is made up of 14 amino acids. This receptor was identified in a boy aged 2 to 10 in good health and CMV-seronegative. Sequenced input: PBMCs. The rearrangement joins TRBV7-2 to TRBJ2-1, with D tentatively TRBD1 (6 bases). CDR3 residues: CASTQGRVYNEQFF. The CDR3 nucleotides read TGTGCCAGCACCCAGGGGCGGGTCTACAATGAGCAGTTCTTC. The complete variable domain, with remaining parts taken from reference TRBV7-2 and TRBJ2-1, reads GAGVSQSPSNKVTEKGKDVELRCDPISGHTALYWYRQSLGQGLEFLIYFQGNSAPDKSGLPSDRFSAERTGGSVSTLTIQRTQQEDSAVYLCASTQGRVYNEQFFGPGTRLTVL.